The rows below give T cell receptor beta chains drawn from one sample of a study of cytomegalovirus exposure and HLA in healthy donors. TCRdb's table, derived via immunoSEQ multiplex PCR, lists solely in-frame clones and lacks some. Counted here are over 140,000 clones, 65% to 85% occurring once; the ten biggest clones make up roughly 2.4%. Source material: PBMCs. The receptors were gathered from a man aged 45-65 years in good health and CMV-seronegative. Both conserved end residues are trimmed from each CDR3.

CDR3aa: ASIQPRGNEQF
j_gene: TRBJ2-1
v_gene: TRBV7-9

CDR3aa: ASRYGLMNTEAF
j_gene: TRBJ1-1
v_gene: TRBV25-1

CDR3aa: ASSQDSRGLKGYT
j_gene: TRBJ1-2
v_gene: TRBV4-1

CDR3aa: ASSLAVGGQPQH
j_gene: TRBJ1-5
v_gene: TRBV7-2

CDR3aa: ASSQDLWDRGSPLH
j_gene: TRBJ1-6
v_gene: TRBV4-2

CDR3aa: ASSGTSESRETQY
j_gene: TRBJ2-5
v_gene: TRBV6-5

CDR3aa: SVLWRNTIY
j_gene: TRBJ1-3
v_gene: TRBV29-1

CDR3aa: ASSPSTSGVYNEQF
j_gene: TRBJ2-1
v_gene: TRBV9

CDR3aa: ASSLAGTREYNEQF
j_gene: TRBJ2-1
v_gene: TRBV5-8

CDR3aa: ASSLDEVSEAF
j_gene: TRBJ1-1
v_gene: TRBV7-8

CDR3aa: ASSYRRGTEAF
j_gene: TRBJ1-1
v_gene: TRBV6-5

CDR3aa: ASSLLGEDYNEQF
j_gene: TRBJ2-1
v_gene: TRBV5-1

CDR3aa: ASSQDPQRETDTQY
j_gene: TRBJ2-3
v_gene: TRBV4-1

CDR3aa: ASRLGHSTDTQY
j_gene: TRBJ2-3
v_gene: TRBV19

CDR3aa: ASSEYPRGRAEAF
j_gene: TRBJ1-1
v_gene: TRBV25-1

CDR3aa: DPIKGTPTTGTQY
j_gene: TRBJ2-5
v_gene: TRBV12-5

CDR3aa: ASSQEWRQFNQPQH
j_gene: TRBJ1-5
v_gene: TRBV4-2

CDR3aa: ASSPARETEQF
j_gene: TRBJ2-1
v_gene: TRBV9

CDR3aa: ASSSGQIMNTEAF
j_gene: TRBJ1-1
v_gene: TRBV7-8

CDR3aa: ASSNSNMGYRNQPQH
j_gene: TRBJ1-5
v_gene: TRBV28

CDR3aa: ARSSYTGGWSNQPQH
j_gene: TRBJ1-5
v_gene: TRBV5-3

CDR3aa: ASSLGGTDGGELF
j_gene: TRBJ2-2
v_gene: TRBV11-3

CDR3aa: ASSLGQIPYEQY
j_gene: TRBJ2-7
v_gene: TRBV5-4

CDR3aa: ASSILGRGRYGTGELF
j_gene: TRBJ2-2
v_gene: TRBV19

CDR3aa: SAVASGGITGELF
j_gene: TRBJ2-2
v_gene: TRBV29-1

CDR3aa: ASSLDRDTGELF
j_gene: TRBJ2-2
v_gene: TRBV7-3

CDR3aa: ASSLHGTGITEAF
j_gene: TRBJ1-1
v_gene: TRBV27

CDR3aa: ASSRPRGTEAF
j_gene: TRBJ1-1
v_gene: TRBV4-2

CDR3aa: ASRAGWGGANEQF
j_gene: TRBJ2-1
v_gene: TRBV7-9

CDR3aa: ASSPEANPSTDTQY
j_gene: TRBJ2-3
v_gene: TRBV18

CDR3aa: ASDSVRTGGNEQY
j_gene: TRBJ2-7
v_gene: TRBV7-9

CDR3aa: ASSLAPGEAF
j_gene: TRBJ1-1
v_gene: TRBV5-6

CDR3aa: ASRRRDSYNEQF
j_gene: TRBJ2-1
v_gene: TRBV5-1

CDR3aa: ASSYRVGHRRTVIWLTGETQY
j_gene: TRBJ2-5
v_gene: TRBV27

CDR3aa: ASSIGSSWETQY
j_gene: TRBJ2-5
v_gene: TRBV19

CDR3aa: ASSLAASGRRETQY
j_gene: TRBJ2-5
v_gene: TRBV7-6

CDR3aa: SASEETQY
j_gene: TRBJ2-5
v_gene: TRBV20-1

CDR3aa: ASSLGGQGLGEQY
j_gene: TRBJ2-7
v_gene: TRBV5-1

CDR3aa: ASSTSGRLIHETF
j_gene: TRBJ2-1
v_gene: TRBV27

CDR3aa: ASSEGGRGSYNEQF
j_gene: TRBJ2-1
v_gene: TRBV2

CDR3aa: ASSLGSGYSYEQY
j_gene: TRBJ2-7
v_gene: TRBV5-6

CDR3aa: ASSHSDSNTEAF
j_gene: TRBJ1-1
v_gene: TRBV6-5

CDR3aa: ASSSGGGRGGQETQY
j_gene: TRBJ2-5
v_gene: TRBV7-2

CDR3aa: ASRELDSNTEAF
j_gene: TRBJ1-1
v_gene: TRBV9

CDR3aa: ASSGDSRTEAF
j_gene: TRBJ1-1
v_gene: TRBV2

CDR3aa: ASSSSFDEQY
j_gene: TRBJ2-7
v_gene: TRBV4-2

CDR3aa: ASSEAFFAGEDGYT
j_gene: TRBJ1-2
v_gene: TRBV2

CDR3aa: ASSPTSGGYNEQF
j_gene: TRBJ2-1
v_gene: TRBV6-5

CDR3aa: ASSPAGGEDNYGYT
j_gene: TRBJ1-2
v_gene: TRBV5-4

CDR3aa: ASSFGQSYNEQF
j_gene: TRBJ2-1
v_gene: TRBV4-1

CDR3aa: ASSLPSAGTDTQY
j_gene: TRBJ2-3
v_gene: TRBV27

CDR3aa: ATSGGPAGTGGTYEQY
j_gene: TRBJ2-7
v_gene: TRBV15

CDR3aa: ASGQRGRNTGELF
j_gene: TRBJ2-2
v_gene: TRBV27

CDR3aa: ASKEGQGAGELF
j_gene: TRBJ2-2
v_gene: TRBV6-5

CDR3aa: ASSGTSGRVSYNEQF
j_gene: TRBJ2-1
v_gene: TRBV2

CDR3aa: ASSPTSGGTDTQY
j_gene: TRBJ2-3
v_gene: TRBV6-5

CDR3aa: ASSQGATNEKLF
j_gene: TRBJ1-4
v_gene: TRBV5-1

CDR3aa: ASSEEAGKDTQY
j_gene: TRBJ2-3
v_gene: TRBV2

CDR3aa: ASSVQGGQAEKLF
j_gene: TRBJ1-4
v_gene: TRBV2

CDR3aa: ASSVDGQNNQPQH
j_gene: TRBJ1-5
v_gene: TRBV6-4